This TCR beta chain originates from a study of blood T cells in healthy people across ages. Using a J-beta primer mix together with a sample-barcoded 5' primer, a second PCR was run for about 6 to 11 cycles. From the 5' RACE reads, TCRdb called clonotypes with MiXCR, one entry per CDR3 protein. Altogether more than 1.4 million distinct CDR3 sequences are present, approximately 38% being singletons, with the ten largest covering 7.9%. Per-sample yields of isolated PBMCs were at least 6 million. What was sequenced was blood. This sequence originates from a woman aged 18-30 years in good health.

CDR3 protein: CASSPGRALYNEQFF. The CDR3 region has the DNA TGTGCCAGCAGTCCGGGCAGGGCACTCTACAATGAGCAGTTCTTC. This chain uses TRBV27 with TRBJ2-1; possible D gene TRBD1, 5 bases. V was trimmed by 5 bases and J by 3 bases, leaving 14 bases between them. Looked up from germline, CDR1 is MNHEY and CDR2 is SMNVEV (reference sequence). This CDR3 is 15 amino acids long.